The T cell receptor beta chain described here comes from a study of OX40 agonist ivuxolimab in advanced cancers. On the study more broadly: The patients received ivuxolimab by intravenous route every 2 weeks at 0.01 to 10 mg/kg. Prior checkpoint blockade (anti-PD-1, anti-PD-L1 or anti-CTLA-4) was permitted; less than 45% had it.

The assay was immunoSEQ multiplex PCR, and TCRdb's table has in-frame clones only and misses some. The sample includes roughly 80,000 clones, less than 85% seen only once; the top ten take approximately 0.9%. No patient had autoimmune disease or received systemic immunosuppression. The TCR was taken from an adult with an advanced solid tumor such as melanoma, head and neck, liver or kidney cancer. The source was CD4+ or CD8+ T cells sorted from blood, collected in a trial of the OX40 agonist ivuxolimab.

The CDR3 sequence: CASSLLGAQQPQHF. CDR3 in DNA: TGTGCCAGCAGTTTACTGGGGGCCCAACAGCCCCAGCATTTT. The chain links TRBV6-5 to TRBJ1-5; tentatively, D is TRBD1 (6 bases). Deletions cut 4 bases from V and 7 bases from J, with 14 bases between. The CDR3 consists of 14 residues. Per the germline V gene, CDR1 is MNHEY and CDR2 is SVGAGI.